This paragraph covers one T cell receptor beta chain sequence. The data were obtained in a study of blood T cell repertoires in COVID-19. Study-wide context: Acute and convalescent COVID-19 specimens originated in the United States, Italy and Spain. T cells, B-cell-depleted T cells, or PBMCs supplied cDNA or gDNA.

Authors' analysis steps: Estimated nucleated cell counts came from reference gene primer amplification. The table came from immunoSEQ multiplex PCR; TCRdb's copy has only in-frame clones and leaves some out. For V, J and clone size, that table is used; D and trimming come from the DNA. The sample includes roughly 220,000 clones, 86% of them seen just once. The source material was peripheral blood. The origin of this receptor is an elderly man with acute or convalescent COVID-19.

The DNA for the CDR3 is TGTGCCAGCAGTTCAAGGACAGCCCAGGTCGAGACCCAGTACTTC. Its translation is CASSSRTAQVETQYF. This chain links TRBV6-5 with TRBJ2-5; D is possibly TRBD1 (6 bases). The CDR3 extends over 15 amino acids. Per the germline V gene, CDR1 is MNHEY and CDR2 is SVGAGI. V lost 4 bases and J lost 5, with 17 bases in between.